This T cell receptor (beta chain) is from a study of T-cell reconstitution after alpha-beta-depleted transplantation in children listed by TCRdb under 2016. Turning to the overall study: T-cell immune reconstitution after TCRalphabeta/CD19-depleted allogeneic hematopoietic cell transplantation in children was quantitatively tracked in the study by means of TCR repertoire profiling.

This clonotype was seen at least ten times. The antigen it recognizes is unknown. Nothing much larger sits one base from this clone, and base qualities are not available. The library was produced with PCR. The reads were generated on an Illumina HiSeq 2500. TCR library preparation used molecular barcoding, with unique molecular identifiers applied to normalize quantification of the TCRbeta repertoire. TCRdb trimmed the raw reads at Q25, called clones with MiXCR and kept productive beta chains. Merged by CDR3 protein, the rows form single entries marked with the most common genes and DNA. The sample records a few hundred thousand distinct CDR3 sequences, 10% of which are singletons. Together, the top ten hold 2% to 3% of the sample. From V the trimming removes 2 bases and from J it removes 4 bases, while the gene matches leave 5 bases of the junction unaccounted for. The germline V gene (reference sequence) gives CDR1 as DFQATT and CDR2 as SNEGSKA. The CDR3 covers 13 residues, taking in both the cysteine and the phenylalanine. Of the read, only the CDR3 DNA is kept; its 39 bases are in frame from base 1.

The receptor's source is a human donor who donated a stem cell graft to a child with acute lymphoblastic leukemia. The chain joins TRBV20-1 to TRBJ2-7; TRBD2 matches 7 bases in the middle. Here the sequenced sample was PBMCs from the stem cell graft donor, taken from the stem cell graft. The DNA sequence is as follows: TGCAGTGCTAGAACCGGGACTAATTACGAGCAGTACTTC. Translated, this is CSARTGTNYEQYF.